This T cell receptor beta chain was sequenced for a study of blood T cell repertoires in COVID-19. As processed by the authors: Reference gene primer amplification gave nucleated cell count estimates. Produced via immunoSEQ multiplex PCR; TCRdb's table is partial and in-frame only. The V and J calls and clone size are taken from that table; D and trimming were inferred from the DNA. The data show approximately 250,000 clones, about nine tenths seen once. This CDR3 has 14 residues. Germline V gene lookup returns CDR1 LGHNA and CDR2 YSLEER. Losses at the gene ends were 2 bases for V and 6 bases for J; bases not matched to a gene: 4.

The specimen sequenced was PBMCs or T cells enriched from blood (not recorded which). The chain couples TRBV4-3 to TRBJ2-5; 9 bases are a match to TRBD1. The TCR was taken from a woman aged 40-49 years with acute COVID-19. The CDR3 DNA is TGCGCCAGCAGCCAAAAACAGGGGGCAAAGACCCAGTACTTC. This translates into CASSQKQGAKTQYF.